This TCR beta chain was recovered during a study of cytomegalovirus exposure and HLA in healthy donors. General study results and limits: CMV antigen specificity of three CMV-associated chains was confirmed in vitro.

As for this clone: Its target is unknown. An end of the junction does not agree with germline; a read error may underlie this.

TCRdb's table, derived via immunoSEQ multiplex PCR, lists solely in-frame clones and lacks some. The data contain 200,000 or so clones, around nine tenths of them seen just once; the ten biggest clones take up roughly 2%. The sequence was obtained from a woman between 18 and 29 years old in good health and CMV-seropositive. Sequencing was carried out using PBMCs.

CDR3 bases: TGTGCCAGCGGCGTTGAGCCCAATGAGCAGTTCTTC. Translation gives CASGVEPNEQFF. The genes are TRBV9 and TRBJ2-1; D is uncertain. Germline V gene sequence: CDR1 SGDLS, CDR2 YYNGEE. This CDR3 is 12 amino acids long.